Below, 28 T cell receptor beta chains from the same sample are listed, as sequenced in a study of blood T cell repertoires in COVID-19. Sequencing was performed with immunoSEQ multiplex PCR; in TCRdb, only in-frame clones are kept and a portion is missing. Among about 200,000 clones listed, 85% to 95% were seen once. Sequenced input: peripheral blood. Source of these receptors: a young man with COVID-19, enrolled during active disease.

The CDR3 DNA reads TGTGCCAGCTCACCACAAGACAGGGTTGAAAAACTGTTTTTT. Translating it yields CASSPQDRVEKLFF. J is TRBJ1-4 and V is TRBV18, with 7 bases lining up with TRBD1. The CDR3 consists of 14 residues. With 1 base clipped from V and 7 bases from J, the junction kept 3 bases outside the gene matches. In germline, CDR1 is KGHSH, CDR2 LQKENI.

The J gene is TRBJ1-5, the V gene TRBV6-5; the D is unclear. The CDR3 runs 11 residues. Per germline, CDR1 MNHEY and CDR2 SVGAGI. The V end lost 8 bases, the J end lost 9 bases, and 11 bases lay between the germline ends. CDR3 in DNA: TGTGCCAGCGCACAGTCCTCGCCCCAGCATTTT. Translation gives CASAQSSPQHF.

The chain employs TRBV7-9 and TRBJ2-1; D gene unclear. The CDR3 runs to 12 residues. Germline V lookup: CDR1 SEHNR, CDR2 FQNEAQ (reference sequence). V was shortened by 1 base and J by 9 bases, with 7 bases between the two germline ends. The CDR3 nucleotides read TGTGCCAGCAGCTTAGGTTCGGTTGAGCAGTTCTTC. Protein sequence: CASSLGSVEQFF.

The rearrangement joins TRBV5-4 to TRBJ2-3; D remains ambiguous. The CDR3 covers 15 residues. Germline CDR1 SGHNT, CDR2 YYREEE (reference sequence). V lost 4 bases and J 0 bases, leaving 12 bases between the germline ends. The CDR3 DNA is TGTGCCAGCAGCGCTCACAAACGAAGCACAGATACGCAGTATTTT. Its protein is CASSAHKRSTDTQYF.

V usage is TRBV7-9 and J usage is TRBJ2-7; D possibly corresponds to TRBD1 (5 bases). CDR1 is SEHNR and CDR2 is FQNEAQ in the germline V gene (reference sequence). Trimming left V 0 bases short and J 5 bases short, with 14 bases between. The CDR3 contains 15 residues. Here the CDR3 DNA reads TGTGCCAGCAGCTTAGCGTTCGGACAAAGAAACGAGCAGTACTTC. Translation: CASSLAFGQRNEQYF. Full variable domain (remainder filled in from reference TRBV7-9 and TRBJ2-7): DTGVSQNPRHKITKRGQNVTFRCDPISEHNRLYWYRQTLGQGPEFLTYFQNEAQLEKSRLLSDRFSAERPKGSFSTLEIQRTEQGDSAMYLCASSLAFGQRNEQYFGPGTRLTVT.

CDR3 residues: CASSFSGGSTGELFF. CDR3 sequence (DNA): TGTGCCAGCAGTTTTAGTGGGGGCAGCACCGGGGAGCTGTTTTTT. This chain links TRBV27 with TRBJ2-2; D is perhaps TRBD1 (6 bases). Trimming removed 3 bases at V and 4 bases at J, with 12 bases between. Germline V CDR1 and CDR2: MNHEY, SMNVEV (reference sequence). This CDR3 has 15 amino acids.

This chain uses TRBV12-3 or TRBV12-4 with TRBJ2-3, with a tentative D call TRBD1 (6 bases). The CDR3 is 13 amino acids. The V end lost 5 bases, the J end lost 8 bases, and 14 bases lay between the germline ends. The CDR3 coding sequence is TGTGCCAGCAGTCCCAGACAGGATGGTACGCAGTATTTT. It translates to CASSPRQDGTQYF.

The chain uses TRBV11-2 and TRBJ1-2, with 9 bases matching TRBD1. The CDR3 loop spans 14 amino acids. J gave up 6 bases and V 4 bases, and 6 bases lay outside the gene matches. Looked up from germline, CDR1 is SGHAT and CDR2 is FQNNGV. CDR3 sequence (DNA): TGTGCCAGCAGCTCCGGGACAGGGTTCGATGGCTACACCTTC. Translation gives CASSSGTGFDGYTF.

V is TRBV5-5 and J is TRBJ2-2; 9 bases are a match to TRBD2. Germline-derived CDR1 and CDR2 are SGHKS and YYEKEE (reference sequence). The CDR3 consists of 17 residues. Trimming removed 2 bases from V and 8 bases from J; junction bases left unmatched: 13. The CDR3 DNA sequence: TGTGCCAGCAGCTTCTCTCTAGCGGGGTCTTCTCCGGGGGAGCTGTTTTTT. As protein: CASSFSLAGSSPGELFF.

The V and J genes are TRBV19 and TRBJ1-1, with TRBD1 as a possible D gene (6 bases). V lost 4 bases to trimming and J lost 0 bases, with 15 bases between them. Germline V CDR1 and CDR2: LNHDA, SQIVND (reference sequence). This CDR3 comprises 16 residues. CDR3 region: CASSRTASSMNTEAFF. Written as DNA, the CDR3 is TGTGCCAGTAGTAGGACAGCGAGTTCCATGAACACTGAAGCTTTCTTT.

A note on this clone: This CDR3 is also generated by other DNA sequences in the sample. The chain uses TRBV10-3 and TRBJ1-5; D might be TRBD1 (5 bases). In germline, CDR1 is ENHRY, CDR2 SYGVKD. This CDR3 is 14 amino acids long. The V end was cut by 3 bases, the J end by 6 bases, with 12 bases between. CDR3 bases: TGTGCCATCAGTGAAGGGCAGGGAGGTCAGCCCCAGCATTTT. As protein: CAISEGQGGQPQHF.

This sequence joins TRBV11-2 and TRBJ2-7, with D perhaps TRBD1 (6 bases). Germline V gene data show CDR1 as SGHAT and CDR2 as FQNNGV. CDR3 length: 15 amino acids. The V end lost 8 bases, the J end lost 6 bases, and 23 bases lay between the germline ends. The DNA for the CDR3 is TGTGCCAGCCCCGAGCTTAGTTTGATGGGGGCCGAGCAGTACTTC. Residues: CASPELSLMGAEQYF.

The V gene is TRBV24-1, the J gene TRBJ1-1; perhaps TRBD1 as D (6 bases). The ends were cut back, 0 bases at V and 8 bases at J, with 24 bases in the middle. The germline CDR1 and CDR2 sequences are KGHDR and SFDVKD. This CDR3 has 18 amino acids. The DNA for the CDR3 is TGTGCCACCAGTGATTTGAGACAGGTCAGGCCCAAATGCCACGAAGCTTTCTTT. It codes for CATSDLRQVRPKCHEAFF.

The V gene is TRBV5-1, the J gene TRBJ1-1; a weak D match, TRBD1 (5 bases). There are 15 residues in the CDR3. Germline loops: CDR1 SGHRS, CDR2 YFSETQ. Trimming cost V 3 bases and J 0 bases, with 12 bases left between them. This CDR3 is CASSWADTVNTEAFF. CDR3 DNA sequence: TGCGCCAGCAGCTGGGCGGACACCGTGAACACTGAAGCTTTCTTT. The entire variable domain, with the rest obtained from reference TRBV5-1 and TRBJ1-1, is as follows: KAGVTQTPRYLIKTRGQQVTLSCSPISGHRSVSWYQQTPGQGLQFLFEYFSETQRNKGNFPGRFSGRQFSNSRSEMNVSTLELGDSALYLCASSWADTVNTEAFFGQGTRLTVV.

The CDR3 reads CASSWSGRVGEKLFF. CDR3 DNA sequence: TGTGCCAGCAGTTGGTCAGGCAGGGTAGGCGAAAAACTGTTTTTT. The chain combines TRBV27 with TRBJ1-4; possibly TRBD1 for D (5 bases). The CDR3 totals 15 residues. V shed 4 bases and J shed 8 bases, with 17 bases lying between them. CDR1 and CDR2 (germline): MNHEY, SMNVEV (reference sequence).

The genes are TRBV19 and TRBJ1-5; 7 nucleotides line up with TRBD1. The CDR3 length is 15 residues. V trimming: 6 bases; J trimming: 6 bases; junction bases outside the gene matches: 11. Germline values: CDR1 LNHDA, CDR2 SQIVND (reference sequence). CDR3 DNA sequence: TGTGCCAGTAGCGAACTGGACAGGTCAAGTCAGCCCCAGCATTTT. Protein sequence: CASSELDRSSQPQHF.

The chain uses TRBV3-1 (or the pseudogene TRBV3-2) and TRBJ1-6; possibly TRBD1 for D (5 bases). Trimming stripped 4 bases from V and 9 bases from J, with 10 bases between. The CDR3 runs 13 residues. Germline V gene lookup returns CDR1 LGHDT and CDR2 YNNKEL (reference sequence). The CDR3 spells CASSPLQGSPLHF. DNA for the CDR3: TGTGCCAGCAGCCCCCTGCAGGGTTCACCCCTCCACTTT.

This clone was detected once. This chain joins TRBV5-4 and TRBJ1-2; D is ambiguous. There are 12 residues in the CDR3. V lost 2 bases, J lost 6 bases, and 8 bases lay in between. In germline, CDR1 is SGHNT, CDR2 YYREEE (reference sequence). In nucleotides, the CDR3 is TGTGCCAGCAGCTTAGTCAGCGATGGCTACACCTTC. Translation gives CASSLVSDGYTF.

The V call is TRBV19, the J call TRBJ1-4, with TRBD1 matching 8 bases. This CDR3 is 16 amino acids long. Trimming removed 7 bases from V and 6 bases from J; junction bases left unmatched: 13. Germline assignment: CDR1 LNHDA and CDR2 SQIVND (reference sequence). Here the CDR3 DNA reads TGTGCCAGTACCCGGAGTCTAGGACAGGGCGATGAAAAACTGTTTTTT. Residues: CASTRSLGQGDEKLFF.

The chain carries TRBV7-9 and TRBJ1-4; the D is unclear. Trimming took off 4 bases at V and 6 bases at J, with 6 bases between the two ends. Germline values: CDR1 SEHNR, CDR2 FQNEAQ (reference sequence). The CDR3 runs 12 residues. The CDR3 DNA sequence: TGTGCCAGCAGCTCCTCCCATGAAAAACTGTTTTTT. The encoded protein is CASSSSHEKLFF.

This sequence joins TRBV19 and TRBJ1-1; D remains unclear. Germline V gene data show CDR1 as LNHDA and CDR2 as SQIVND (reference sequence). V lost 2 bases to trimming and J lost 11 bases, with 12 bases between them. The CDR3 has 12 amino acids. The CDR3 DNA follows: TGTGCCAGTAGTATATCCCCGACGAGGGCTTTCTTT. Encoded protein: CASSISPTRAFF.

The chain couples TRBV27 to TRBJ2-1; the match to TRBD2 covers 7 bases. The V segment lost 6 bases and the J segment 1 base; nucleotides outside the gene matches: 9. CDR3 length: 16 amino acids. Germline CDR1 is MNHEY and CDR2 is SMNVEV (reference sequence). The CDR3 protein is CASRGSGDVSYNEQFF. In nucleotides, the CDR3 is TGTGCCAGCAGAGGAAGCGGGGACGTATCCTACAATGAGCAGTTCTTC.

The CDR3 coding sequence is TGTGCCAGCAGTGCGAATCGGGACAGAAACACTGAAGCTTTCTTT. This translates into CASSANRDRNTEAFF. The chain is built from TRBV2 and TRBJ1-1; 7 bases are a match to TRBD1. Per the germline V gene, CDR1 is SNHLY and CDR2 is FYNNEI. The CDR3 loop spans 15 amino acids. Trimming took 4 bases from V and 2 from J; bases not matched to a gene: 7.

This chain connects TRBV6-5 to TRBJ1-6; D remains ambiguous. The V gene's germline CDR1 is MNHEY and CDR2 SVGAGI. Between the trimmed V and J ends, which lost 6 bases and 4 bases, there was a span of 13 bases. This CDR3 contains 15 residues. The CDR3 loop reads CASRPPGSYNSPLHF. CDR3 in DNA: TGTGCCAGCAGACCCCCGGGATCTTATAATTCACCCCTCCACTTT.

The chain couples TRBV20-1 to TRBJ1-6, with TRBD1 as a possible D gene (5 bases). The CDR3 has 17 amino acids. Germline V gene sequence: CDR1 DFQATT, CDR2 SNEGSKA (reference sequence). V was trimmed by 3 bases and J by 0 bases, leaving 15 bases between them. CDR3 DNA sequence: TGCAGTGCTAGTCGGCAGGACATCTCCTCCTATAATTCACCCCTCCACTTT. Its translation: CSASRQDISSYNSPLHF.

The rearrangement joins TRBV6-5 to TRBJ1-5; 7 bases agree with TRBD1. This CDR3 region has 15 residues. Germline CDR1 reads MNHEY; CDR2 reads SVGAGI. The junction had 6 bases not matched to a gene; V was cut back by 6 bases and J by 1 base. The CDR3 sequence is CASSGTVTSNQPQHF. CDR3 sequence (DNA): TGTGCCAGCAGCGGGACAGTAACAAGCAATCAGCCCCAGCATTTT.

The chain employs TRBV29-1 and TRBJ1-2, with D uncertain. The CDR3 is made up of 12 amino acids. The germline V gene has CDR1 SQVTM and CDR2 ANQGSEA. V lost 1 base and J lost 7, with 10 bases in between. This chain's CDR3 is CSVEAGGGGYTF. In DNA, the CDR3 is TGCAGCGTTGAAGCGGGTGGCGGTGGCTACACCTTC.

The chain has TRBV13 and TRBJ1-2, with 12 bases lining up with TRBD1. Losses at the gene ends were 5 bases for V and 5 bases for J; bases not matched to a gene: 6. Germline loops: CDR1 PRHDT, CDR2 FYEKMQ (reference sequence). This CDR3 has 15 amino acids. CDR3 in amino acids: CASSRAGQGAYGYTF. CDR3 nucleotides: TGTGCCAGCAGCCGCGCGGGACAGGGGGCTTATGGCTACACCTTC.